This TCR beta chain was profiled in a study of blood T cell repertoires in COVID-19. Study as a whole: Italy, Spain and the United States were the sources of the convalescent and acute COVID-19 samples. Sources were T cells, B-cell-depleted T cells, or PBMCs; the material itself was cDNA or gDNA.

Germline assignment: CDR1 MGHRA and CDR2 YSYEKL. The CDR3 consists of 19 residues. The V segment lost 0 bases and the J segment 2 bases; nucleotides outside the gene matches: 8. Authors' methods: Amplification of reference gene primers was used by the study to estimate nucleated cell counts. Method: immunoSEQ multiplex PCR; TCRdb's copy keeps in-frame clones and lacks some. V and J calls and clone size are those listed in that table; D and trimming were worked out from the DNA. The repertoire holds over 80,000 clones, with approximately 87% as singletons. The gene calls are TRBV4-1 and TRBJ2-6; 9 bases match TRBD1. Material: peripheral blood. This receptor was identified in a human donor in a cohort sampled during active COVID-19. This chain's CDR3 is CASSQEFRQGVAGANVLTF. DNA of the CDR3: TGCGCCAGCAGCCAAGAGTTCAGACAGGGGGTTGCTGGGGCCAACGTCCTGACTTTC.